The 20 T cell receptor beta chains reported below all come from one sample, sequenced in a study of tumor and adjacent non-tumor tissue in lung cancer. Three rounds of nested PCR, following a modified ARM-PCR protocol, produced the TCRbeta library. Via MiXCR, TCRdb re-called the multiplex PCR reads, giving one row per CDR3 protein. The data show roughly 75,000 distinct CDR3 sequences, over 70% seen once. The template was RNA from unsorted bulk tissue. Material: lung tumor tissue. These TCRs come from a woman in her fifties or sixties with non-small cell lung cancer.

In this sample, this clonotype turned up a few times. This rearrangement joins TRBV28 to TRBJ2-2; 7 positions match TRBD2. In germline, CDR1 is MDHEN, CDR2 SYDVKM. The CDR3 runs to 14 residues. After removal of 8 bases from V and 6 bases from J, the junction contained 9 bases not matched to a gene. CDR3 protein: CASCRTSAAGELFF. CDR3 DNA sequence: TGTGCCAGCTGTCGGACTAGTGCTGCCGGGGAGCTGTTTTTT.

Of note for this clonotype: The CDR3 end shows no conserved phenylalanine or tryptophan, and so a read error is likely. The J gene is TRBJ1-5, the V gene TRBV6-1; D remains ambiguous. The germline V and J ends were trimmed by 6 bases and 6 bases, with 12 bases remaining between them. CDR3 size: 13 residues. Looked up from germline, CDR1 is MNHNS and CDR2 is SASEGT. The CDR3 DNA reads TGTGCCAGCAGAAGGCACTCGCTTCAGCCCCAGCATTCT. Its translation is CASRRHSLQPQHS.

About this clonotype itself: This may be a read error: a much more frequent sequence differs by one nucleotide. This chain uses TRBV28 with TRBJ2-2; the D is unclear. V was trimmed by 5 bases and J by 2 bases, leaving 6 bases between them. This CDR3 contains 13 residues. Looked up from germline, CDR1 is MDHEN and CDR2 is SYDVKM. CDR3 DNA sequence: TGTGCCAGCAGTGCCGGAAACACCGGGGAGCTGTTTTTT. Its translation is CASSAGNTGELFF.

The chain has TRBV7-9 and TRBJ2-3; D unclear. Germline V gene sequence: CDR1 SEHNR, CDR2 FQNEAQ (reference sequence). This CDR3 has 16 residues. Deletions cut 8 bases from V and 2 bases from J, with 20 bases between. This CDR3 reads CASGRSGRPTTDTQYF. The CDR3 region has the DNA TGTGCCAGCGGCCGTTCGGGCAGACCCACCACAGATACGCAGTATTTT.

This chain joins TRBV7-9 and TRBJ1-2; TRBD1 is a possible D gene (6 bases). Trimming left V 2 bases short and J 10 bases short, with 14 bases between. The CDR3 covers 13 residues. Germline CDR1 reads SEHNR; CDR2 reads FQNEAQ (reference sequence). CDR3 DNA sequence: TGTGCCAGCAGCTTATCACAGGGAGGTGACTACACCTTC. As protein: CASSLSQGGDYTF.

This clonotype was seen repeatedly, ten times or more. This chain links TRBV28 with TRBJ1-4; 8 positions agree with TRBD1. CDR1 and CDR2 from the germline V gene are MDHEN and SYDVKM. The trim removed 3 bases at V and 3 bases at J, leaving 6 bases unmatched. The CDR3 covers 16 residues. The DNA for the CDR3 is TGTGCCAGCAGTTTCCAGGGGGCGGCGGCTAATGAAAAACTGTTTTTT. This sequence encodes CASSFQGAAANEKLFF. The entire variable domain, with the rest obtained from reference TRBV28 and TRBJ1-4, is as follows: DVKVTQSSRYLVKRTGEKVFLECVQDMDHENMFWYRQDPGLGLRLIYFSYDVKMKEKGDIPEGYSVSREKKERFSLILESASTNQTSMYLCASSFQGAAANEKLFFGSGTQLSVL.

To note about this clonotype: This may stem from a read error, because a much larger clone lies one nucleotide away. CDR3 amino acids: CASSLGTSVGYTF. The CDR3 DNA is TGTGCCAGCAGCTTGGGGACCAGTGTTGGCTACACCTTC. This chain uses TRBV5-6 with TRBJ1-2, with unresolved D. The CDR3 consists of 13 residues. The germline V gene encodes CDR1 SGHDT and CDR2 YYEEEE. V was clipped by 0 bases and J by 7 bases, with 10 bases between them.

Points on this clonotype: Because the CDR3 is missing its conserved closing phenylalanine or tryptophan, this is likely a read error. This chain connects TRBV12-3 or TRBV12-4 to TRBJ2-7, with D tentatively TRBD1 or TRBD2 (5 bases each). There are 15 residues in the CDR3. The CDR3: CTSSSLGGRQGEQYY. CDR3 in DNA: TGTACCAGCAGTTCTTTGGGCGGGCGTCAGGGCGAGCAGTACTAC.

A note on this clonotype: Here the CDR3 omits its conserved ending phenylalanine or tryptophan, so a read error is the likely source. The genes are TRBV6-5 and TRBJ2-3; a weak D match, TRBD2 (5 bases). The germline V gene has CDR1 MNHEY and CDR2 SVGAGI. The CDR3 covers 13 residues. CDR3 amino acids: CDSGYTWEDTQYL. The CDR3 nucleotides read TGTGACAGCGGTTACACGTGGGAAGATACGCAGTATTTG.

A remark on this clonotype: At one of its ends the junction is not consistent with the germline gene, which may arise from a read error. The chain has TRBV10-2 and TRBJ1-5; unclear D gene. Per the germline V gene, CDR1 is WSHSY and CDR2 is SAAADI. The CDR3 spans 15 residues. Here the CDR3 reads CANSETRTSNQPQHF. CDR3 nucleotides: TGCGCCAACAGTGAGACCAGGACTAGCAATCAGCCCCAGCATTTT.

Ten or more counts support this clonotype. This chain uses TRBV5-4 with TRBJ2-7; D may correspond to TRBD1 or TRBD2 (5 bases each). The germline V gene has CDR1 SGHNT and CDR2 YYREEE (reference sequence). The CDR3 spans 14 residues. Trimming shortened V by 4 bases and J by 3 bases, and 14 bases separated the two germline ends. The CDR3 sequence is CASSPRLGGYEQYF. The DNA for the CDR3 is TGTGCCAGCAGCCCCCGTCTTGGGGGCTACGAGCAGTACTTC. The full variable domain, its missing parts supplied by reference TRBV5-4 and TRBJ2-7, is ETGVTQSPTHLIKTRGQQVTLRCSSQSGHNTVSWYQQALGQGPQFIFQYYREEENGRGNFPPRFSGLQFPNYSSELNVNALELDDSALYLCASSPRLGGYEQYFGPGTRLTVT.

Remarks on this clonotype: As the CDR3 is not closed by the conserved phenylalanine or tryptophan, this likely results from a read error. The rearrangement links TRBV4-1 to TRBJ2-1; the D is unclear. The CDR3 is 15 residues long. Germline V CDR1 and CDR2: MGHRA, YSYEKL. Trimming pared 5 bases from V and 8 bases from J, leaving 19 bases between. CDR3 coding DNA: TGCGCCAGCAGCGGGAAGTTGGACCTGGCCTATGAGCAGTTCTTA. Protein: CASSGKLDLAYEQFL.

The J gene is TRBJ2-7, the V gene TRBV29-1; TRBD2 matches at 10 bases. V lost 8 bases to trimming and J lost 5 bases; unmatched junction nucleotides: 12. The CDR3 contains 14 residues. Germline V gene lookup returns CDR1 SQVTM and CDR2 ANQGSEA. This chain's CDR3 is CSFISGRAMHEQYF. The CDR3 DNA sequence: TGCAGCTTTATCAGCGGGAGGGCAATGCACGAGCAGTACTTC.

The V gene is TRBV7-9, the J gene TRBJ2-4, with 10 nucleotides matching TRBD2. The germline V gene has CDR1 SEHNR and CDR2 FQNEAQ (reference sequence). The ends lost 2 bases at V and 8 bases at J; junction bases unmatched: 9. The CDR3 runs to 16 residues. CDR3 protein: CASSLSAGGVMDIQYF. In nucleotides, the CDR3 is TGTGCCAGCAGCTTATCAGCGGGAGGGGTGATGGACATTCAGTACTTC.

To note about this clonotype: The junction does not match germline at one end; this may be a read error. The V call is TRBV6-1, the J call TRBJ2-2; 8 bases are a match to TRBD1. The CDR3 is 15 residues long. The V gene's germline CDR1 is MNHNS and CDR2 SASEGT. The CDR3 is CASPGGQDNTEELFF. The CDR3 DNA follows: TGTGCCAGTCCTGGGGGACAGGATAACACCGAGGAGCTGTTTTTT.

For the CDR3, the DNA is TGTGCCAGCAGTTACTCTGTTGGGGTGGGTTACGTTGAGCAGTTCTTC. Translated: CASSYSVGVGYVEQFF. The chain has TRBV6-5 and TRBJ2-1, with D uncertain. This CDR3 has 16 residues. V was clipped by 0 bases and J by 9 bases, with 18 bases between them. CDR1 and CDR2 from the germline V gene are MNHEY and SVGAGI.

In this sample, this clonotype turned up many times. The chain recombines TRBV20-1 with TRBJ1-5; D is unresolved. V dropped 3 bases and J dropped 1 base, with 10 bases sitting between them. This CDR3 comprises 14 residues. From germline, CDR1 is DFQATT and CDR2 SNEGSKA (reference sequence). CDR3 amino acids: CSARHGGSNQPQHF. The DNA of the CDR3 is TGCAGTGCTAGGCACGGAGGGAGCAATCAGCCCCAGCATTTT.

The rearrangement joins TRBV29-1 to TRBJ2-7, with 11 bases fitting TRBD1. Germline loops: CDR1 SQVTM, CDR2 ANQGSEA. The length of the CDR3 is 14 residues. The CDR3 here is CSVLRTGGAYEQYF. The CDR3 DNA is TGCAGTGTGCTCAGGACAGGGGGCGCGTACGAGCAGTACTTC.

For this clonotype: One junction end disagrees with the germline gene, perhaps due to a read error. The rearrangement links TRBV4-2 to TRBJ2-3; 7 bases agree with TRBD2. This CDR3 has 15 residues. Per germline, CDR1 LGHNA and CDR2 YNFKEQ. The CDR3 region is CVSSSRTSDTDTQYF. The CDR3 DNA follows: TGTGTCAGCAGCTCCAGGACTAGTGATACAGATACGCAATATTTT.

In the case of this clonotype: The conserved phenylalanine or tryptophan normally closing the CDR3 is absent here, so this likely arose from a read error. It is unclear where the CDR3 begins or ends on the DNA, so no DNA is shown, and the CDR3 is as TCRdb lists it. The chain is built from TRBV4-1 and TRBJ2-1. The CDR3 length is 11 residues, termini included. CDR1 and CDR2 from the germline V gene are MGHRA and YSYEKL. CDR3: CVSRTIGEQSY.